This T cell receptor beta chain is from a study of cytomegalovirus exposure and HLA in healthy donors. On the study more broadly: The same platform was used for the 120 validation repertoires and the roughly 700 first-cohort repertoires, a later analysis reported.

Germline V CDR1 and CDR2: SGHTA, FQGNSA. V was cut by 5 bases and J by 4 bases, with 14 bases left in between. The CDR3 spans 14 residues. The study, taken as a whole, reports: The tendency of first-cohort TCR clusters to co-occur in the roughly 130 validation repertoires emerged from a later analysis. Most sequenced TCRs were rare (though some public TCRs occurred in many donors). Confirmation in vitro established that three CMV-associated chains were specific for CMV antigens.

In regard to this clone: Its antigen is unknown.

Sequencing used immunoSEQ multiplex PCR; TCRdb keeps in-frame clones, though not all of them. Here the sample spans fewer than 200,000 clones, 86% being singletons. This receptor was obtained from a woman in her 30s in good health and CMV-seronegative. This rearrangement joins TRBV7-2 to TRBJ1-1; no clear D gene. The specimen was PBMCs. CDR3 DNA: TGTGCCAGCAGCCCTGGCGGGTGGGGCACTGAAGCTTTCTTT. Protein product: CASSPGGWGTEAFF.